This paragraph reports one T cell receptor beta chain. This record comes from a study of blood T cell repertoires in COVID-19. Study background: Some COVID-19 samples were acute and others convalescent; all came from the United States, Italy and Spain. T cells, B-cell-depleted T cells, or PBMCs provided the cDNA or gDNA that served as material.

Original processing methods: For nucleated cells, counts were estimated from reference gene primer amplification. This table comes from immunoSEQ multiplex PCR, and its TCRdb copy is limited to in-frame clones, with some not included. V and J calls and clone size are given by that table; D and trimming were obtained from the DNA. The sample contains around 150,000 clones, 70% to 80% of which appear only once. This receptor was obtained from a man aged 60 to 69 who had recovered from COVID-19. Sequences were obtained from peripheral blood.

The chain's CDR3 is CASSIGQFTINQPQHF. CDR3 nucleotides: TGTGCCAGTAGTATCGGACAGTTTACCATCAATCAGCCCCAGCATTTT. The chain couples TRBV19 to TRBJ1-5; weak D call: TRBD1 (6 bases). Germline V gene sequence: CDR1 LNHDA, CDR2 SQIVND (reference sequence). The CDR3 sequence is 16 residues long. With 3 bases removed from V and 3 bases from J, the gap between germline ends came to 15 bases.